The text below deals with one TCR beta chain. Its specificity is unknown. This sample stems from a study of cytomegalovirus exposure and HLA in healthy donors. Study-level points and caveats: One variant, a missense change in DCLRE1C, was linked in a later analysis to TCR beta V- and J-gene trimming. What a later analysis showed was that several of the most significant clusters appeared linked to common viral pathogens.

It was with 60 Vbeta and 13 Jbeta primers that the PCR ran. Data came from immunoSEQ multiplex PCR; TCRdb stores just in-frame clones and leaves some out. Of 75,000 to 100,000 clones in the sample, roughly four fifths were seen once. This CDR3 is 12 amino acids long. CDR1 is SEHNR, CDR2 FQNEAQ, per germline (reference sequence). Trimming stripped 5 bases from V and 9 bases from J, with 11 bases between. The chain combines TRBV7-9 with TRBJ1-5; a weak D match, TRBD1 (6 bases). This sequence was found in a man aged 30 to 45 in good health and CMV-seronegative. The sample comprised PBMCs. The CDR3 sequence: CASSLGAGPQHF. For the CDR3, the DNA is TGTGCCAGCAGCCTGGGGGCAGGGCCCCAGCATTTT.